These 4 T cell receptor beta chains came from one sample sequenced in a study of blood T cell repertoires in COVID-19. The protocol was immunoSEQ multiplex PCR, while the TCRdb copy is restricted to in-frame clones and leaves out a portion. The sample contains about 60,000 clones, about nine tenths of which appear only once. Sequencing input: peripheral blood. These receptors all come from a human donor with acute or convalescent COVID-19. The donor label of this sample is uncertain.

The chain recombines TRBV15 with TRBJ1-2; 7 bases line up with TRBD1. Germline loops: CDR1 LNHNV, CDR2 YYDKDF (reference sequence). V gave up 0 bases and J gave up 1 base; unmatched junction bases: 8. The CDR3 runs 17 residues. The CDR3 reads CATSRDRGTVRNYGYTF. The CDR3, as DNA: TGTGCCACCAGCAGAGATCGGGGGACAGTTCGTAACTATGGCTACACCTTC.

A word on this clone: The junction and the germline gene differ at one end; a read error may be behind it. The V gene is TRBV7-7, the J gene TRBJ2-5; 10 bases are a match to TRBD2. The length of the CDR3 is 19 residues. CDR1 and CDR2 (germline): SSHAT, FNYEAQ (reference sequence). The CDR3 nucleotides are TGTGCTAGCAGCTTAGCCGTACCCACAGCTAGCGGGAGACAAGAGACCCAGTACTTC. It encodes CASSLAVPTASGRQETQYF.

The chain couples TRBV28 to TRBJ1-2; D ambiguous. Germline V CDR1 and CDR2: MDHEN, SYDVKM. The CDR3 is 17 residues long. Trimming removed 3 bases at V and 2 bases at J, with 19 bases between. This CDR3 reads CASSFLEVRGENYGYTF. As DNA, the CDR3 is TGTGCCAGCAGTTTTCTGGAGGTACGCGGAGAAAACTATGGCTACACCTTC.

This clone was seen only once. The chain links TRBV5-1 to TRBJ1-4; D is unresolved. The CDR3 has 15 amino acids. V lost 0 bases, J lost 3 bases, and 9 bases lay in between. CDR1 and CDR2 from the germline V gene are SGHRS and YFSETQ. CDR3 sequence reads: CASSLEQSPNEKLFF. The DNA for the CDR3 is TGCGCCAGCAGCTTGGAACAGTCACCTAATGAAAAACTGTTTTTT.